Detailed here is one T cell receptor beta chain. Its antigen is undetermined. TCR beta cDNA libraries had unique molecular identifiers. Each CDR3 protein is one row after TCRdb ran MiXCR on the PCR reads. The sample consists of about 760,000 distinct CDR3 sequences, about 27% of them appearing once. The sample is drawn from a study of post-analysis software for immune sequencing data. Study-level findings and limits: Patients had higher frequencies than controls of five or six TRBV segments, including TRBV5-6, TRBV5-1 and TRBV20-1. Controls showed significantly higher normalized Chao1 diversity than did multiple sclerosis patients.

CDR1 is MDHEN, CDR2 SYDVKM, per germline. The CDR3 has 13 residues. V shed 7 bases and J 7 bases; nucleotides not matched to a gene: 4. The sequence was collected from a girl aged 5 to 17 with multiple sclerosis. This rearrangement joins TRBV28 to TRBJ2-4; 10 bases map to TRBD1. The sequenced sample was blood. The CDR3: CASTTGQGNIQYF. The CDR3 coding sequence is TGTGCCAGCACCACGGGACAGGGGAACATTCAGTACTTC. The full variable domain, completed using reference TRBV28 and TRBJ2-4, is DVKVTQSSRYLVKRTGEKVFLECVQDMDHENMFWYRQDPGLGLRLIYFSYDVKMKEKGDIPEGYSVSREKKERFSLILESASTNQTSMYLCASTTGQGNIQYFGAGTRLSVL.